Presented here are 26 T cell receptor beta chains from one specimen sequenced in a study of T cells in Graves' hyperthyroidism and ophthalmopathy. RNA transcripts were the template for amplifying TCR beta CDR3 regions. The HTBI set primed first-round TCR CDR3 RT-PCR. TCRdb re-derived calls from the multiplex PCR reads in MiXCR, one entry per CDR3 protein. Seen here are 600,000 to 700,000 distinct CDR3 sequences, roughly 14% observed once, and the top ten hold approximately 4.3%. The source material was blood. These receptors all come from a middle-aged woman with Graves' ophthalmopathy.

Only a few counts were recorded for this clonotype. Mismatch with germline at one junction end may stem from a read error. V is TRBV12-5 and J is TRBJ2-7; 8 bases match TRBD2. CDR3 length equals 14 residues. Germline lookup yields CDR1 LGHNT and CDR2 FRNRAP. CDR3 residues: CASGAPGLVPLRHF. The CDR3 DNA sequence: TGTGCTAGTGGGGCACCGGGACTAGTTCCTCTTCGACACTTC. Using reference TRBV12-5 and TRBJ2-7 for the parts outside the CDR3, the full variable domain is DARVTQTPRHKVTEMGQEVTMRCQPILGHNTVFWYRQTMMQGLELLAYFRNRAPLDDSGMPKDRFSAEMPDATLATLKIQPSEPRDSAVYFCASGAPGLVPLRHFGPGTRLTVT.

This clonotype showed up many times. This chain uses TRBV25-1 with TRBJ2-2; 11 nucleotides line up with TRBD2. Trimming took 2 bases from V and 4 from J; bases not matched to a gene: 9. Germline assignment: CDR1 MGHDK and CDR2 SYGVNS. CDR3 length: 18 amino acids. For the CDR3, the DNA is TGTGCCAGCAGTGAAATTCTCCTAGCGGGAGGTGGCACCGGGGAGCTGTTTTTT. This sequence encodes CASSEILLAGGGTGELFF.

This clonotype was observed at least ten times. The chain employs TRBV30 and TRBJ1-1; D remains ambiguous. The CDR3 is made up of 13 amino acids. Germline-derived CDR1 and CDR2 are GTSNPN and SVGIG (reference sequence). With 4 bases removed from V and 4 bases from J, the gap between germline ends came to 13 bases. CDR3 bases: TGTGCCTGGACACCCTCCTGGGGCACTGAAGCTTTCTTT. Translation: CAWTPSWGTEAFF.

The rearrangement links TRBV7-3 to TRBJ2-2; 7 nucleotides agree with TRBD1. The V gene's germline CDR1 is SGHTA and CDR2 FQGTGA. Trimming removed 3 bases from V and 0 bases from J; junction bases left unmatched: 4. The CDR3 has 16 amino acids. The CDR3 DNA follows: TGTGCCAGCAGCTTTGGGACAGCATCGAACACCGGGGAGCTGTTTTTT. It yields the protein CASSFGTASNTGELFF.

This clonotype appeared many times. The V and J genes are TRBV5-5 and TRBJ2-7, with TRBD2 matching over 9 bases. There are 15 residues in the CDR3. The germline gives CDR1 SGHKS, CDR2 YYEKEE (reference sequence). V shed 2 bases and J 2 bases; nucleotides not matched to a gene: 5. The chain's CDR3 is CASSFSASGTYEQYF. The CDR3 DNA sequence: TGTGCCAGCAGCTTTAGCGCTAGCGGGACCTACGAGCAGTACTTC.

This clonotype was observed at least ten times. This chain links TRBV28 with TRBJ2-2, with 7 nucleotides matching TRBD1. The CDR3 has 17 residues. CDR1 MDHEN and CDR2 SYDVKM come from the germline V gene. J was trimmed by 5 bases and V by 3 bases; bases with no gene match: 12. The CDR3 coding sequence is TGTGCCAGCAGTTTCCAGGGCAGGGGGAGTGGGACCGGGGAGCTGTTTTTT. Its translation is CASSFQGRGSGTGELFF.

The rearrangement uses TRBV28 and TRBJ2-3, with unresolved D. The V end lost 11 bases, the J end lost 0 bases, and 15 bases lay between the germline ends. Looked up from germline, CDR1 is MDHEN and CDR2 is SYDVKM. The CDR3 is made up of 14 amino acids. CDR3 sequence reads: CAGSKGFSTDTQYF. In DNA form, the CDR3 reads TGTGCCGGATCCAAGGGATTTAGCACAGATACGCAGTATTTT.

In the case of this clonotype: One junction end disagrees with the germline gene, perhaps due to a read error. The chain employs TRBV10-3 and TRBJ2-7, with a possible D match to TRBD2 (6 bases). Germline lookup yields CDR1 ENHRY and CDR2 SYGVKD. This CDR3 has 13 amino acids. The DNA of the CDR3 is TGTGCCATCGGTGAAGCGGGCCCCCGGGAGCAGTACTTC. Protein product: CAIGEAGPREQYF.

In this sample, this clonotype turned up many times. The V and J genes are TRBV29-1 and TRBJ1-1; D is possibly TRBD1 (6 bases). Germline lookup yields CDR1 SQVTM and CDR2 ANQGSEA. V lost 4 bases and J lost 10, with 19 bases in between. The CDR3 sequence is 13 residues long. Written as DNA, the CDR3 is TGCAGCGTTGGCCAGCGGCAGGGGCACGTAGCTTTCTTT. This sequence encodes CSVGQRQGHVAFF.

This clonotype appeared a few times. The chain joins TRBV11-2 to TRBJ2-2; perhaps TRBD2 as D (6 bases). Trimming stripped 9 bases from V and 7 bases from J, with 24 bases between. Germline CDR1 is SGHAT and CDR2 is FQNNGV. CDR3 length: 16 residues. The CDR3 DNA follows: TGTGCCAGTCAGGGTGCAGCCTCCCTCGGGGGCGGGGAGCTGTTTTTT. Protein sequence: CASQGAASLGGGELFF.

This clonotype has ten or more counts. The chain uses TRBV25-1 and TRBJ2-6, with a weak D call TRBD1 (5 bases). V lost 4 bases and J lost 0, with 7 bases in between. The CDR3 length is 15 residues. Per the germline V gene, CDR1 is MGHDK and CDR2 is SYGVNS. CDR3 nucleotide sequence: TGTGCCAGCAGTGCCAGGGACTCTGGGGCCAACGTCCTGACTTTC. This gives the protein CASSARDSGANVLTF.

The rearrangement uses TRBV28 and TRBJ2-7, with D unclear. This CDR3 comprises 13 residues. Trimming took off 4 bases at V and 6 bases at J, with 13 bases between the two ends. Germline loops: CDR1 MDHEN, CDR2 SYDVKM. CDR3: CASSSLPGVEQYF. The CDR3 DNA follows: TGTGCCAGCAGTTCCCTACCCGGCGTCGAGCAGTACTTC.

Ten or more counts support this clonotype. This sequence joins TRBV28 and TRBJ2-7; TRBD2 aligns across 10 bases. The CDR3 runs to 15 residues. Germline V gene sequence: CDR1 MDHEN, CDR2 SYDVKM. The V segment lost 6 bases and the J segment 0 bases; nucleotides outside the gene matches: 5. The CDR3 bases are TGTGCCAGCAGCCGGACTAGCGGATTCTCCTACGAGCAGTACTTC. It is translated as CASSRTSGFSYEQYF.

This clonotype was detected ten times or more. This chain links TRBV12-3 or TRBV12-4 with TRBJ1-1; 9 bases match TRBD1. The trim removed 10 bases at V and 4 bases at J, leaving 7 bases unmatched. This CDR3 spans 13 amino acids. The CDR3 region has the DNA TGTGCCAACCGAGGACAGGGGAGCACTGAAGCTTTCTTT. Its translation: CANRGQGSTEAFF.

This clonotype occurred many times. V usage is TRBV12-3 or TRBV12-4 and J usage is TRBJ1-5, with a possible D match to TRBD1 (5 bases). This CDR3 is built from 13 residues. Trimming removed 8 bases from V and 5 bases from J, with 13 bases in between. CDR3 in amino acids: CASAARADQPQHF. In DNA form, the CDR3 reads TGTGCCAGCGCCGCCAGGGCCGATCAGCCCCAGCATTTT.

This clonotype was observed at least ten times. The chain employs TRBV28 and TRBJ1-1; D remains unclear. V lost 5 bases and J 0 bases, leaving 10 bases between the germline ends. CDR3 size: 14 residues. Germline values: CDR1 MDHEN, CDR2 SYDVKM. CDR3: CASSMGGMNTEAFF. CDR3 bases: TGTGCCAGCAGTATGGGAGGCATGAACACTGAAGCTTTCTTT. Supplemented by reference TRBV28 and TRBJ1-1, the full variable domain reads DVKVTQSSRYLVKRTGEKVFLECVQDMDHENMFWYRQDPGLGLRLIYFSYDVKMKEKGDIPEGYSVSREKKERFSLILESASTNQTSMYLCASSMGGMNTEAFFGQGTRLTVV.

This clonotype was seen ten or more times. J is TRBJ2-7 and V is TRBV2, with 11 positions matching TRBD2. CDR1 and CDR2 from the germline V gene are SNHLY and FYNNEI. The V and J ends lost 7 bases and 4 bases, in that order; junction bases with no gene match: 15. The CDR3 is made up of 17 amino acids. Here the CDR3 reads CASKLTSGITAQYEQYF. For the CDR3, the DNA is TGTGCCAGCAAGCTGACTAGCGGGATAACGGCTCAGTACGAGCAGTACTTC.

This clonotype was observed many times. V usage is TRBV20-1 and J usage is TRBJ2-5; 7 nucleotides agree with TRBD2. This CDR3 region has 14 residues. Per the germline V gene, CDR1 is DFQATT and CDR2 is SNEGSKA (reference sequence). V trimming: 3 bases; J trimming: 2 bases; junction bases outside the gene matches: 6. Written as DNA, the CDR3 is TGCAGTGCTAGTCCGCGGGAGCAACAAGAGACCCAGTACTTC. Protein product: CSASPREQQETQYF.

This clonotype was recorded a few times. The rearrangement joins TRBV25-1 to TRBJ2-5, with 7 bases that match TRBD1. With 5 bases clipped from V and 5 bases from J, the junction kept 14 bases outside the gene matches. CDR3 length: 16 residues. Germline loops: CDR1 MGHDK, CDR2 SYGVNS. The CDR3 DNA reads TGTGCCAGCAGTAACCCAGGACAGTCCAGGGGGGAGACCCAGTACTTC. It specifies CASSNPGQSRGETQYF.

Ten or more counts support this clonotype. The genes are TRBV2 and TRBJ1-2; 8 bases align to TRBD1. V was pared by 4 bases and J by 4 bases, with 8 bases of the junction left unmatched. The CDR3 has 15 amino acids. The germline gives CDR1 SNHLY, CDR2 FYNNEI. The CDR3 nucleotides read TGTGCCAGCAGTGCCTCGACAGGGGCGACCTATGGCTACACCTTC. Amino acid sequence: CASSASTGATYGYTF. The full variable domain, with the rest looked up from reference TRBV2 and TRBJ1-2, is EPEVTQTPSHQVTQMGQEVILRCVPISNHLYFYWYRQILGQKVEFLVSFYNNEISEKSEIFDDQFSVERPDGSNFTLKIRSTKLEDSAMYFCASSASTGATYGYTFGSGTRLTVV.

This clonotype was recorded many times. V usage is TRBV20-1 and J usage is TRBJ2-7; 8 nucleotides line up with TRBD1. The J segment lost 2 bases and the V segment lost 0 bases, leaving 6 bases of the junction unmatched. Germline V lookup: CDR1 DFQATT, CDR2 SNEGSKA (reference sequence). The CDR3 covers 15 residues. CDR3 bases: TGCAGTGCTAGAGACGTCAGGGGGCCTCCCTACGAGCAGTACTTC. Protein product: CSARDVRGPPYEQYF.

This clonotype was counted at least ten times. The chain combines TRBV29-1 with TRBJ2-7, with a weak D call TRBD1 (5 bases). CDR1 is SQVTM, CDR2 ANQGSEA, per germline. This CDR3 is 14 amino acids long. The germline V and J ends were trimmed by 5 bases and 0 bases, with 14 bases remaining between them. The CDR3 DNA follows: TGCAGCGTTTTTGACAGCGCTAGCTCCTACGAGCAGTACTTC. This sequence encodes CSVFDSASSYEQYF.

In its sample, this clonotype was seen many times. The chain couples TRBV20-1 to TRBJ2-5; TRBD2 might be the D (7 bases). The CDR3 loop spans 13 amino acids. The V gene's germline CDR1 is DFQATT and CDR2 SNEGSKA (reference sequence). The V end lost 1 base, the J end lost 6 bases, and 12 bases lay between the germline ends. CDR3 residues: CSARVGGPKTQYF. For the CDR3, the DNA is TGCAGTGCTAGAGTCGGGGGGCCCAAGACCCAGTACTTC.

There are many counts of this clonotype. The CDR3 is CASSPSNRDSPYEQYF. The CDR3 bases are TGTGCCAGCAGCCCCTCGAACCGGGACAGTCCCTACGAGCAGTACTTC. The chain is built from TRBV11-1 and TRBJ2-7, with 7 bases fitting TRBD1. The length of the CDR3 is 16 residues. The germline V gene has CDR1 SGHAT and CDR2 FQDESV (reference sequence). After removal of 5 bases from V and 2 bases from J, the junction contained 12 bases not matched to a gene. The full variable domain, its missing parts supplied by reference TRBV11-1 and TRBJ2-7, is EAEVAQSPRYKITEKSQAVAFWCDPISGHATLYWYRQILGQGPELLVQFQDESVVDDSQLPKDRFSAERLKGVDSTLKIQPAELGDSAMYLCASSPSNRDSPYEQYFGPGTRLTVT.

Ten or more counts support this clonotype. V usage is TRBV12-3 or TRBV12-4 and J usage is TRBJ2-2; TRBD1 matches at 8 bases. J was trimmed by 7 bases and V by 8 bases; bases with no gene match: 6. CDR3 length equals 13 residues. This CDR3 reads CASREQGGGELFF. The CDR3 DNA is TGTGCCAGCCGCGAACAGGGGGGCGGGGAGCTGTTTTTT.

The CDR3 DNA reads as TGTGCCAGCAGTCCCAATTTAGGACAGGGCTCCTACGAGCAGTACTTC. Residues: CASSPNLGQGSYEQYF. The V and J genes are TRBV12-3 or TRBV12-4 and TRBJ2-7; 8 positions match TRBD1. The CDR3 contains 16 residues. With 5 bases clipped from V and 0 bases from J, the junction kept 9 bases outside the gene matches.